This is a list of T cell receptor beta chains from one sample in a study of neurological immune-mediated disorders. TCRdb reanalysed the 5' RACE reads using MiXCR and keeps one entry per CDR3 protein. The sample holds more than 40,000 distinct CDR3 sequences, over 9.5% seen once. Sequenced input: PBMCs. Receptor source: a male donor with HTLV-1-associated myelopathy (HAM/TSP). Each CDR3 is given without its conserved first and last residue.

j_call,v_call,cdr3_aa
TRBJ2-2,TRBV11-2,ASSLGAGTGELF
TRBJ1-2,TRBV25-1,ASSEYLTGYT
TRBJ2-1,TRBV9,ASSVSGSEQF
TRBJ2-7,TRBV27,ASSPRINSYEQY
TRBJ2-1,TRBV5-1,ASSAATQGNEQF
TRBJ2-7,TRBV9,ASSASPGTGYEQY
TRBJ1-5,TRBV6-2/TRBV6-3,ASIDREDQTQH
TRBJ2-3,TRBV18,ASSLKAGGNTDTQY
TRBJ2-7,TRBV10-3,AIMGRTSYEQY
TRBJ2-7,TRBV7-8,ASSLRKGLANINYEQY
TRBJ2-7,TRBV4-1,ASSQTRTDSYEQY
TRBJ2-3,TRBV12-3/TRBV12-4,ASSLAGLSSTDTQY
TRBJ2-7,TRBV20-1,SARGGRGGLEQY
TRBJ2-2,TRBV5-1,ASRGLTNTGELF
TRBJ1-6,TRBV20-1,SARLGQANNSPLH
TRBJ2-6,TRBV28,ASSLMTGAFSGANVLT
TRBJ1-1,TRBV20-1,SAKDRVDTEAF
TRBJ2-5,TRBV29-1,SEMTGTTQY
TRBJ2-5,TRBV6-1,ASSEALRGETQY
TRBJ1-2,TRBV7-2,ASSLGPGQIYGYT
TRBJ1-2,TRBV10-1,AIKEGTSGYT
TRBJ2-5,TRBV20-1,SAPFVAGVKTQY
TRBJ2-7,TRBV20-1,SARDAQGALEQY
TRBJ2-2,TRBV4-3,ASSQTTGGRGELF
TRBJ1-3,TRBV29-1,SVLVAGNTIY
TRBJ1-5,TRBV5-6,ASSLGSSSPQH
TRBJ1-3,TRBV7-2,ASSLDIYGNTIY
TRBJ2-2,TRBV4-3,ASSQVRGGTGGTGELF
TRBJ2-5,TRBV6-2/TRBV6-3,ASSRDSTETQY
TRBJ2-5,TRBV4-3,ASSQDTTVVGTQY
TRBJ2-7,TRBV6-2/TRBV6-3,ASSYSKGGEQY
TRBJ2-5,TRBV5-6,ASSFTGWETQY
TRBJ2-5,TRBV5-1,ASSLSQETQY
TRBJ1-2,TRBV20-1,SAIRQAGRGYT